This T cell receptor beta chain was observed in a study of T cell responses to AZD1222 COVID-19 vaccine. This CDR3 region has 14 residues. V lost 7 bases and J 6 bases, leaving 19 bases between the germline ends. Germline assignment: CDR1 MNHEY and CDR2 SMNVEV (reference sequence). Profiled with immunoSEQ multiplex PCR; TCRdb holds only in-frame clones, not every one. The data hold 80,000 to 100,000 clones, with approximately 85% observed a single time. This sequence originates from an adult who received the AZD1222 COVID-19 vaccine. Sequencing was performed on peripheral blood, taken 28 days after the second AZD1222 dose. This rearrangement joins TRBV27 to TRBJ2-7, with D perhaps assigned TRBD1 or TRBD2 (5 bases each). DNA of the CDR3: TGTGCCAGCACCCGTGGGGGTGGGTTCGGCGAGCAGTACTTC. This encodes CASTRGGGFGEQYF.